The 14 T cell receptor beta chains below were found in one sample sequenced in a study of glioma-infiltrating T cells after dendritic cell vaccination. Produced via immunoSEQ multiplex PCR; TCRdb's table is partial and in-frame only. In the table there are 70,000 to 90,000 clones, 75% to 90% of which are singletons. This sample's time point: after dendritic cell vaccination, including at tumor progression/relapse. The source was blood, collected after dendritic cell vaccination. Receptor source: a human donor with glioblastoma.

This clone was observed a handful of times. The chain is built from TRBV2 and TRBJ1-2; unclear D gene. From germline, CDR1 is SNHLY and CDR2 FYNNEI. There are 13 residues in the CDR3. V shed 6 bases and J shed 2 bases, with 10 bases lying between them. CDR3 in amino acids: CASSFAGNYGYTF. The DNA for the CDR3 is TGTGCCAGCAGCTTCGCAGGAAACTATGGCTACACCTTC.

The J gene is TRBJ2-3, the V gene TRBV11-3; TRBD2 agrees at 8 bases. The ends lost 3 bases at V and 2 bases at J; junction bases unmatched: 10. The length of the CDR3 is 17 residues. Germline-derived CDR1 and CDR2 are SGHNT and YENEEA. The CDR3 region is CASSLFVGGGSTDTQYF. The DNA of the CDR3 is TGTGCCAGCAGCTTGTTTGTCGGGGGGGGATCCACAGATACGCAGTATTTT.

The J gene is TRBJ1-5, the V gene TRBV6-6; D not certain. The V end lost 4 bases, the J end lost 0 bases, and 13 bases lay between the germline ends. The CDR3 is 16 residues long. Germline V CDR1 and CDR2: MNHNY, SVGAGI (reference sequence). CDR3 in amino acids: CASSLLLGYSNQPQHF. Here the CDR3 DNA reads TGTGCCAGCAGTTTACTCCTGGGCTATAGCAATCAGCCCCAGCATTTT.

The rearrangement uses TRBV29-1 and TRBJ1-3; no clear D gene. The CDR3 contains 13 residues. V gave up 4 bases and J gave up 0 bases, with 7 bases separating them. The germline CDR1 and CDR2 sequences are SQVTM and ANQGSEA. CDR3 protein: CSVAVSSGNTIYF. CDR3 coding DNA: TGCAGCGTTGCCGTCAGCTCTGGAAACACCATATATTTT.

The table lists this clone with a few counts. The V gene is TRBV5-6, the J gene TRBJ2-1; no definite D call. Germline V CDR1 and CDR2: SGHDT, YYEEEE. This CDR3 has 11 amino acids. Deletions cut 2 bases from V and 5 bases from J, with 2 bases between. Here the CDR3 DNA reads TGTGCCAGCAGCTTTAACAATGAGCAGTTCTTC. It codes for CASSFNNEQFF.

CDR3 DNA sequence: TGTGCCAGCAGCCCCAGGGGAGAGCAGTACTTC. Translated, it gives CASSPRGEQYF. The chain is built from TRBV7-9 and TRBJ2-7, with D maybe TRBD1 (6 bases). V lost 5 bases, J lost 7 bases, and 9 bases lay in between. The CDR3 covers 11 residues. Germline assignment: CDR1 SEHNR and CDR2 FQNEAQ (reference sequence).

This chain links TRBV4-1 with TRBJ1-5, with 8 bases matching TRBD1. Losses at the gene ends were 1 base for V and 3 bases for J; bases not matched to a gene: 5. There are 16 residues in the CDR3. Germline lookup yields CDR1 MGHRA and CDR2 YSYEKL. The CDR3 sequence: CASSQAPGGTNQPQHF. Here the CDR3 DNA reads TGCGCCAGCAGCCAAGCCCCAGGGGGCACCAATCAGCCCCAGCATTTT.

The V gene is TRBV7-6, the J gene TRBJ1-1; D gene unclear. The CDR3 is 15 amino acids. Trimming took off 0 bases at V and 2 bases at J, with 10 bases between the two ends. CDR1 SGHVS and CDR2 FNYEAQ come from the germline V gene. The CDR3 here is CASSLAGSLNTEAFF. CDR3 in DNA: TGTGCCAGCAGCTTAGCTGGGAGCCTAAACACTGAAGCTTTCTTT.

The chain uses TRBV6-6 and TRBJ2-2; 9 positions agree with TRBD1. The CDR3 is 16 amino acids. Trimming cost V 4 bases and J 4 bases; bases outside gene matches: 7. CDR1 and CDR2 from the germline V gene are MNHNY and SVGAGI (reference sequence). CDR3 sequence: CASSSNRGLGTGELFF. CDR3 bases: TGTGCCAGCAGTTCCAACAGGGGGCTGGGCACCGGGGAGCTGTTTTTT.

This clone was observed a single time. The CDR3 bases are TGTGCCAGCAGCCCGTTCGTGGGGACAGCGAACACTGAAGCTTTCTTT. Protein: CASSPFVGTANTEAFF. This chain joins TRBV7-2 and TRBJ1-1; 7 bases are a match to TRBD1. CDR1 and CDR2 (germline): SGHTA, FQGNSA. This CDR3 has 16 residues. V shed 5 bases and J 1 base; nucleotides not matched to a gene: 10. Full variable domain (outside the CDR3, taken from reference TRBV7-2 and TRBJ1-1): GAGVSQSPSNKVTEKGKDVELRCDPISGHTALYWYRQSLGQGLEFLIYFQGNSAPDKSGLPSDRFSAERTGGSVSTLTIQRTQQEDSAVYLCASSPFVGTANTEAFFGQGTRLTVV.

The CDR3 loop is CASSAQTGLDTEAFF. Written as DNA, the CDR3 is TGTGCCAGCAGCGCACAAACAGGGTTGGACACTGAAGCTTTCTTT. V usage is TRBV5-4 and J usage is TRBJ1-1; weak D call: TRBD1 (6 bases). Trimming removed 4 bases from V and 3 bases from J, with 16 bases in between. Germline CDR1 and CDR2: SGHNT and YYREEE (reference sequence). This CDR3 contains 15 residues.

The chain is built from TRBV6-5 and TRBJ1-2, with D hard to call. Germline CDR1 and CDR2: MNHEY and SVGAGI. V shed 6 bases and J shed 4 bases, with 12 bases lying between them. This CDR3 comprises 13 residues. CDR3 nucleotide sequence: TGTGCCAGCAGGGATACAGCTGGCTATGGCTACACCTTC. It specifies CASRDTAGYGYTF.

The V call is TRBV19, the J call TRBJ2-5, with 8 bases aligning to TRBD2. This CDR3 is built from 14 residues. The germline gives CDR1 LNHDA, CDR2 SQIVND (reference sequence). The ends lost 4 bases at V and 4 bases at J; junction bases unmatched: 5. The CDR3 DNA reads as TGTGCCAGTAGTAAGGGACTAGGGGGAGAGACCCAGTACTTC. Its translation is CASSKGLGGETQYF.

CDR3 bases: TGTGCCAGCAGCCAATTAGGTCCAGGGGGCAATCAGCCCCAGCATTTT. This sequence encodes CASSQLGPGGNQPQHF. The chain has TRBV4-2 and TRBJ1-5; D possibly corresponds to TRBD1 (6 bases). From germline, CDR1 is LGHNA and CDR2 YNFKEQ. This CDR3 region has 16 residues. V shed 2 bases and J shed 2 bases, with 13 bases lying between them.